The clone carrying this T cell receptor (beta chain) was counted only a few times. Its matching antigen is unknown. The data belong to a study of tumor-infiltrating lymphocytes in localized non-small cell lung cancer. Repertoires were generated with immunoSEQ multiplex PCR, while TCRdb's copy carries only in-frame clones and drops some. The sample has roughly 30,000 clones, approximately 85% seen once. Study results and caveats: Tumors had more T cell infiltration than uninvolved lung, per TCRbeta sequencing and CD3 counts. Only some patients had TCR sequencing, depending on available tissue.

Germline-derived CDR1 and CDR2 are LNHDA and SQIVND (reference sequence). J gave up 4 bases and V 3 bases, and 5 bases lay outside the gene matches. The CDR3 consists of 14 residues. This sequence joins TRBV19 and TRBJ1-2; 7 nucleotides agree with TRBD1. The TCR sequence derives from a human donor with non-small cell lung cancer. The sequenced material came from lung tumor tissue. This CDR3 reads CASSIEWTGYGYTF. The CDR3 nucleotides read TGTGCCAGTAGTATCGAGTGGACAGGCTATGGCTACACCTTC. The full variable domain, completed using reference TRBV19 and TRBJ1-2, is DGGITQSPKYLFRKEGQNVTLSCEQNLNHDAMYWYRQDPGQGLRLIYYSQIVNDFQKGDIAEGYSVSREKKESFPLTVTSAQKNPTAFYLCASSIEWTGYGYTFGSGTRLTVV.